This TCR beta chain emerged from a study of blood T cell repertoires in COVID-19. For the study at large: Both acute and convalescent COVID-19 samples were obtained from the United States, Italy and Spain. The analysed material was cDNA or gDNA that came from T cells, B-cell-depleted T cells, or PBMCs.

CDR3 length: 14 residues. In the source study's methods: Estimation of nucleated cell counts relied on the amplification of reference gene primers. Measured with immunoSEQ multiplex PCR; TCRdb has only the in-frame clones, and not every one. The DNA was the basis for D and trimming; V, J and clone size are from that table. The repertoire holds about 220,000 clones, roughly nine tenths seen once, with roughly 2% in the top ten. The chain is built from TRBV21-1 and TRBJ2-1; the D call of TRBD1 is as the table states it, not checked on the DNA. TRBV21-1 represents a pseudogene. This TCR was recovered from a man between 40 and 49 years old with active or convalescent COVID-19. Sequencing was carried out using peripheral blood. Here the CDR3 reads CASSFRQGIDEQFF. CDR3 nucleotide sequence: TGTGCCAGCAGCTTCCGACAGGGTATCGATGAGCAGTTCTTC.